This record concerns one TCR beta chain sequence. This entry belongs to a study of shared T cell receptors in the human thymus. The protocol was immunoSEQ multiplex PCR, while the TCRdb copy is restricted to in-frame clones and leaves out a portion. The table lists hundreds of thousands of clones, around 87% of them singletons. Germline CDR1 and CDR2: SGHTA and FQGNSA. The CDR3 covers 13 residues. V was pared by 5 bases and J by 4 bases, with 3 bases of the junction left unmatched. These same data were also listed under a study on human thymus T cells. From that study: Immunologically healthy infants in Finland undergoing congenital heart defect surgery were the donors. Resections from corrective heart surgery provided thymus tissue. Thymic and blood repertoires showed apparently biased V and J gene usage. Thymic repertoires of unrelated individuals were reported in related research to overlap highly.

The rearrangement links TRBV7-2 to TRBJ2-5; 8 nucleotides match TRBD2. The sequenced sample was thymocytes. This receptor was obtained from a boy less than two years old with a congenital heart defect. The CDR3 loop is CASSPRGGETQYF. The CDR3 nucleotides are TGTGCCAGCAGCCCCCGGGGGGGAGAGACCCAGTACTTC.